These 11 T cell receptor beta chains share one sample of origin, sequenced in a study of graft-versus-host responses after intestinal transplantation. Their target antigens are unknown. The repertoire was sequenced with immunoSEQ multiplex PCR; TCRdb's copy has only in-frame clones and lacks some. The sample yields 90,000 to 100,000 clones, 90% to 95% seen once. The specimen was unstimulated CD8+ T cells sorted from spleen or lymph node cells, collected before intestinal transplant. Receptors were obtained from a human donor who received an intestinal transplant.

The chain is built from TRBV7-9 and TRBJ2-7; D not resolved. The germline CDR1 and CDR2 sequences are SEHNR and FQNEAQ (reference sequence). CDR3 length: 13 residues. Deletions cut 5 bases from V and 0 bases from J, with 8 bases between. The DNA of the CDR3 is TGTGCCAGCAGCATCCCCGGCTCCTACGAGCAGTACTTC. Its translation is CASSIPGSYEQYF.

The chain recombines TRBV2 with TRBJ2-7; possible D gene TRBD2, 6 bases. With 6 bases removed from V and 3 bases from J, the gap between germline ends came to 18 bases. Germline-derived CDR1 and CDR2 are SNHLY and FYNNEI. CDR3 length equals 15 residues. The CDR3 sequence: CASRATSEGGYEQYF. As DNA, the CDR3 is TGTGCCAGCAGGGCGACTAGTGAAGGCGGCTACGAGCAGTACTTC.

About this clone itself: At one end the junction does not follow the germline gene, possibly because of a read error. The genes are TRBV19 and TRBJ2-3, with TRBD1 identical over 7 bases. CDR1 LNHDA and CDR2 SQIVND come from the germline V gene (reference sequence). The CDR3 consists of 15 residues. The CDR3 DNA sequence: TGTGCCAGTAGTATGTCTCCTCGAAGGACAGGTACGCAGTATTTT. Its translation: CASSMSPRRTGTQYF.

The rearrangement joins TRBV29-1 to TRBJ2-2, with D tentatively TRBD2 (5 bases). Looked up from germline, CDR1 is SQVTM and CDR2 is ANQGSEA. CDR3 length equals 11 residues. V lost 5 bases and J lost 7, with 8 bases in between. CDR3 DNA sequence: TGCAGCGTTTCTGCGGGCGGGGAGCTGTTTTTT. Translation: CSVSAGGELFF.

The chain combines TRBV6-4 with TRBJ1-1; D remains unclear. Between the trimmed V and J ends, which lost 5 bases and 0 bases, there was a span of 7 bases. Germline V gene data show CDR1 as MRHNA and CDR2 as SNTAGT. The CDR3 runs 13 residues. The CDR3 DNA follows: TGTGCCAGCAGTCAAGACATGAACACTGAAGCTTTCTTT. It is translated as CASSQDMNTEAFF.

DNA for the CDR3: TGTGCCACCAGCAGAGATCGAGGGTACAATGAGCAGTTCTTC. Translated: CATSRDRGYNEQFF. The chain recombines TRBV15 with TRBJ2-1, with D possibly being TRBD2 (5 bases). Germline V CDR1 and CDR2: LNHNV, YYDKDF (reference sequence). The V end lost 0 bases, the J end lost 4 bases, and 7 bases lay between the germline ends. The CDR3 spans 14 residues.

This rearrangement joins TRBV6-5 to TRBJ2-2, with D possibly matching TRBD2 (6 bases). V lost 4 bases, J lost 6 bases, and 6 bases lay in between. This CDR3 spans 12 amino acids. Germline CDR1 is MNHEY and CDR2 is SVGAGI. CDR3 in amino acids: CASSWGAGELFF. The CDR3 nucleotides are TGTGCCAGCAGTTGGGGGGCCGGGGAGCTGTTTTTT.

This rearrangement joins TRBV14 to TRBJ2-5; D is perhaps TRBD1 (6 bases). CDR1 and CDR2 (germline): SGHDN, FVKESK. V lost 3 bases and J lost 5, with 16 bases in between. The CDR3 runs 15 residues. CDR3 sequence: CASSQTNREFETQYF. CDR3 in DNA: TGTGCCAGCAGCCAGACTAACAGGGAATTCGAGACCCAGTACTTC.

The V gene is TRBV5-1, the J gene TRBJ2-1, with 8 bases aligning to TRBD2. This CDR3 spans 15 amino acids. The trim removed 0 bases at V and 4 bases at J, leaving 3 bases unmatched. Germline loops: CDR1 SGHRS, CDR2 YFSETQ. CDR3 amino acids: CASSLEAGVYNEQFF. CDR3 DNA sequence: TGCGCCAGCAGCTTGGAAGCGGGGGTATACAATGAGCAGTTCTTC.

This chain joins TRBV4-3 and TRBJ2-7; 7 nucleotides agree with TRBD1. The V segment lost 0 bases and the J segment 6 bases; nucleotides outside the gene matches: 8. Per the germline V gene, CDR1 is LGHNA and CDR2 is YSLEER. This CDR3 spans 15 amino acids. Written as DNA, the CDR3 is TGCGCCAGCAGCCAAGAGAGACAGGGATCGGCCGAGCAGTACTTC. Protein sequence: CASSQERQGSAEQYF.

CDR3 in amino acids: CASSDSSPGQGSDTQYF. For the CDR3, the DNA is TGCGCCAGCAGCGATTCTTCTCCGGGACAGGGATCCGATACGCAGTATTTT. This sequence joins TRBV10-1 and TRBJ2-3; 9 bases agree with TRBD1. The CDR3 contains 17 residues. Germline assignment: CDR1 WNHNN and CDR2 SYGVQD (reference sequence). Trimming took 6 bases from V and 6 from J; bases not matched to a gene: 16.